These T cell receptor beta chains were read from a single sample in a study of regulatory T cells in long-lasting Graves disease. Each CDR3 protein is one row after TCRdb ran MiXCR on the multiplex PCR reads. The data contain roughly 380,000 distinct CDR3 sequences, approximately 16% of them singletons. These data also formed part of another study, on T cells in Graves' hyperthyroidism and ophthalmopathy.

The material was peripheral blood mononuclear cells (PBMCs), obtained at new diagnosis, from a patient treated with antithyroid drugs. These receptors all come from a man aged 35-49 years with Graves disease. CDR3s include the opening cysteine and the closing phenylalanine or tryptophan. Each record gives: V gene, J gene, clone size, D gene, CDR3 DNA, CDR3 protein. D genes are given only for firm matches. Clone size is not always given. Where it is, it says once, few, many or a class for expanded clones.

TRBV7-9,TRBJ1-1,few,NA,TGTGCCAGCTCCAGGGGAGGGGGATTCGACACTGAAGCTTTCTTT,CASSRGGGFDTEAFF
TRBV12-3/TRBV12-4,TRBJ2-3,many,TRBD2,TGTGCCAGCAGTTTCTGGCCGGGGGGGTTTGATACGCAGTATTTT,CASSFWPGGFDTQYF
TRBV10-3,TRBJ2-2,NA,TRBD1,TGTGCCATCAGTGCCCGGGACAGGGGGAACTTAGTGACCGGGGAGCTGTTTTTT,CAISARDRGNLVTGELFF
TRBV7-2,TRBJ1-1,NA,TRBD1,TGTGCCAGCAGCACCGGGACAGGGGGCTCGTTAGACACTGAAGCTTTCTTT,CASSTGTGGSLDTEAFF
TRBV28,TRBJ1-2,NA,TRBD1,TGTGCCAGCTGGTCAGGGGGCGGGCGGTATGGCTACACCTTC,CASWSGGGRYGYTF
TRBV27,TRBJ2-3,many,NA,TGTGCCAGCAGTTCCCCTTGGGCAGGAACAGATACGCAGTATTTT,CASSSPWAGTDTQYF
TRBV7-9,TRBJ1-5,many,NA,TGTGCCAGCAGCTCGGGGACGGGTCAGCCCCAGCATTTT,CASSSGTGQPQHF
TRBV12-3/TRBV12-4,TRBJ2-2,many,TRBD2,TGTGCCAGCAGCCTAGCGGGGCGCAACACCGGGGAGCTGTTTTTT,CASSLAGRNTGELFF
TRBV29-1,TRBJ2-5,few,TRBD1,TGCAGCATCCGGGACAGGGATTACAATGAGCAGTACTTC,CSIRDRDYNEQYF
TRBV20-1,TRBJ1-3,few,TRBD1,TGCAGTGCCCTTGGACAGGGCTCTGGAAACACCATATATTTT,CSALGQGSGNTIYF
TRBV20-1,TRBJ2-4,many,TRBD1,TGCAGTGCTAGCAGGGGGCAGGATTGGGCCAAAAACATTCAGTACTTC,CSASRGQDWAKNIQYF
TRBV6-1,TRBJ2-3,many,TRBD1,TGTGCCAGCAGCCAGGACAGGGCGGCAGATACGCAGTATTTT,CASSQDRAADTQYF
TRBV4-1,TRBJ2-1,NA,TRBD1,TGCGCCAGCAGCCGTCGGGGGACAGGCCCCTACAATGAGCAGTTCTTC,CASSRRGTGPYNEQFF
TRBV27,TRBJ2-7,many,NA,TGTGCCAGCAGTGCGACGGTTTTTGGCTACGAGCAGTACTTC,CASSATVFGYEQYF
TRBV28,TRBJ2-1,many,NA,TGTGCCAGCAGCGGGACCAATGAGCAGTTCTTC,CASSGTNEQFF
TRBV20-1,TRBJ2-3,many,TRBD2,TGCAGTGCTAGCTCTCTAGCGGGGGCTAGAGATACGCAGTATTTT,CSASSLAGARDTQYF
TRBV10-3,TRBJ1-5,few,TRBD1,TGTGCCATCAGTGAGTCACAGGGGAGACATCAGCCCCAGCATTTT,CAISESQGRHQPQHF
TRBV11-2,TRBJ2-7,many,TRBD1,TGTGCCAGCAGCTTAGGGACAGGGTTTTTCTACGAGCAGTACTTC,CASSLGTGFFYEQYF
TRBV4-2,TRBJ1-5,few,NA,TGTGCCAGCAGCGCTGCGGCCAGTTTCAATCAGCCCCAGCATTTT,CASSAAASFNQPQHF
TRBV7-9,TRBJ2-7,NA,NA,TGTGCCAGCACTGGCCGGAGCTCCTACGAGCAGTACTTC,CASTGRSSYEQYF
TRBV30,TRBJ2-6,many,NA,TGTGCCTGGGGTGAACCGGGACCAAGCTCTGGGGCCAACGTCCTGACTTTC,CAWGEPGPSSGANVLTF
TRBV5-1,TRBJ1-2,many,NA,TGCGCCAGCAGCTCAGGGTTTTACTATGGCTACACCTTC,CASSSGFYYGYTF
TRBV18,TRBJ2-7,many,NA,TGTGCCAGCTCACCGGACCTGATCTACGAGCAGTACTTC,CASSPDLIYEQYF